What follows describes a single T cell receptor beta chain. This sample was included in a study of T cell changes during pregnancy in multiple sclerosis. Germline CDR1 SGDLS, CDR2 YYNGEE. The CDR3 has 14 amino acids. The J segment lost 2 bases and the V segment lost 0 bases, leaving 2 bases of the junction unmatched. Using immunoSEQ multiplex PCR, the repertoire was profiled, and TCRdb retains in-frame clones only, with some absent. The table lists over 25,000 clones, roughly nine tenths of them singletons, with about 8% in the top ten. The rearrangement links TRBV9 to TRBJ2-7, with 7 bases lining up with TRBD1. Source: CD8+ T cells from peripheral blood mononuclear cells, taken before pregnancy. The origin of this receptor is a female donor with multiple sclerosis, enrolled in a pregnancy study. The CDR3 loop reads CASSVDTGAYEQYF. CDR3 bases: TGTGCCAGCAGCGTAGACACAGGGGCCTACGAGCAGTACTTC.